The 8 T cell receptor beta chains below come from one sample, sequenced in a study of T cell responses to AZD1222 COVID-19 vaccine. Sequencing was performed with immunoSEQ multiplex PCR; in TCRdb, only in-frame clones are kept and a portion is missing. Here the sample spans roughly 150,000 clones, roughly 91% being singletons. Sequencing was performed on peripheral blood, taken 28 days after the second AZD1222 dose. All receptors come from an adult who received the AZD1222 COVID-19 vaccine.

The rearrangement joins TRBV4-1 to TRBJ2-3; D is unresolved. Trimming left V 0 bases short and J 5 bases short, with 3 bases between. Germline CDR1 and CDR2: MGHRA and YSYEKL. This CDR3 is built from 12 residues. The CDR3 sequence is CASSQDLDTQYF. The CDR3 DNA reads TGCGCCAGCAGCCAAGATCTAGATACGCAGTATTTT.

This sequence joins TRBV7-3 and TRBJ2-1; D could derive from TRBD1 or TRBD2 (5 bases each). This CDR3 comprises 12 residues. V lost 4 bases, J lost 6 bases, and 7 bases lay in between. CDR1 and CDR2 (germline): SGHTA, FQGTGA. CDR3 sequence (DNA): TGTGCCAGCAGCTCTGGGGGCAATGAGCAGTTCTTC. Protein: CASSSGGNEQFF.

This clone was recorded only once. This chain links TRBV7-2 with TRBJ2-2; a weak D match, TRBD2 (5 bases). CDR3 size: 14 residues. Germline V lookup: CDR1 SGHTA, CDR2 FQGNSA. V was trimmed by 2 bases and J by 7 bases, leaving 11 bases between them. The CDR3 DNA reads TGTGCCAGCAGCTTAAAGGGCGGGCTCGGGGAGCTGTTTTTT. Translated: CASSLKGGLGELFF.

The J gene is TRBJ1-1, the V gene TRBV7-9; the D gene is possibly TRBD1 (6 bases). The germline V gene has CDR1 SEHNR and CDR2 FQNEAQ (reference sequence). V lost 1 base, J lost 11 bases, and 17 bases lay in between. The CDR3 contains 14 residues. CDR3 region: CASSLVSVGGLAFF. The CDR3 nucleotides are TGTGCCAGCAGCTTAGTGAGTGTGGGGGGCCTGGCTTTCTTT.

CDR3 bases: TGTGCCAGTAGACCACAGGGGGCGGAAACCGGGGAGCTGTTTTTT. This sequence encodes CASRPQGAETGELFF. This chain joins TRBV19 and TRBJ2-2, with 9 positions matching TRBD1. The CDR3 runs 15 residues. CDR1 is LNHDA, CDR2 SQIVND, per germline (reference sequence). V lost 6 bases to trimming and J lost 5 bases; unmatched junction nucleotides: 7.

The genes are TRBV6-5 and TRBJ1-1, with D perhaps TRBD1 (6 bases). In germline, CDR1 is MNHEY, CDR2 SVGAGI. V was shortened by 6 bases and J by 4 bases, with 15 bases between the two germline ends. This CDR3 has 14 amino acids. The CDR3 here is CASSTLGGGTEAFF. The DNA of the CDR3 is TGTGCCAGCAGCACTTTAGGAGGGGGCACTGAAGCTTTCTTT.

The chain employs TRBV11-2 and TRBJ2-1, with D perhaps matching TRBD2 (6 bases). The germline V gene encodes CDR1 SGHAT and CDR2 FQNNGV. The CDR3 spans 18 residues. Trimming shortened V by 4 bases and J by 0 bases, and 19 bases separated the two germline ends. This CDR3 is CASSSRRGGQSSYNEQFF. The CDR3 DNA reads as TGTGCCAGCAGCTCCCGACGTGGAGGGCAAAGCTCCTACAATGAGCAGTTCTTC. Drawing the rest from reference TRBV11-2 and TRBJ2-1, the complete variable domain is EAGVAQSPRYKIIEKRQSVAFWCNPISGHATLYWYQQILGQGPKLLIQFQNNGVVDDSQLPKDRFSAERLKGVDSTLKIQPAKLEDSAVYLCASSSRRGGQSSYNEQFFGPGTRLTVL.

The rearrangement links TRBV5-4 to TRBJ1-1; 7 bases line up with TRBD1. V lost 1 base and J lost 0; bases outside the gene matches: 3. The CDR3 extends over 15 amino acids. Germline-derived CDR1 and CDR2 are SGHNT and YYREEE (reference sequence). CDR3 region: CASSLKTGLNTEAFF. The CDR3 nucleotides read TGTGCCAGCAGCTTGAAGACAGGGTTGAACACTGAAGCTTTCTTT.